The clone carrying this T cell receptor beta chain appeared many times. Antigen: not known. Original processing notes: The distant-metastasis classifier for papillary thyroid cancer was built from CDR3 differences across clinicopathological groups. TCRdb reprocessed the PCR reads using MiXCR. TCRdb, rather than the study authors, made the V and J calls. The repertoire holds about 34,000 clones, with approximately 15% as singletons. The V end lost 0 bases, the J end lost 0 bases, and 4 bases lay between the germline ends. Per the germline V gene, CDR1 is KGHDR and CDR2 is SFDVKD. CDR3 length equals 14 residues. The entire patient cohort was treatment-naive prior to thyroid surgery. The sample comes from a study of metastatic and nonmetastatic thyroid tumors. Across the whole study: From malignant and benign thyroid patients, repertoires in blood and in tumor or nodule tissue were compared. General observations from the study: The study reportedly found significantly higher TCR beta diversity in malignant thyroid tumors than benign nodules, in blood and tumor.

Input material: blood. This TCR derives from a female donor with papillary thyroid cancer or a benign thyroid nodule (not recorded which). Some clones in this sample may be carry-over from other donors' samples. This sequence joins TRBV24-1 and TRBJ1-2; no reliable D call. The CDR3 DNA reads TGTGCCACCAGTGATTTGACCACTAACTATGGCTACACCTTC. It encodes CATSDLTTNYGYTF.